This T cell receptor beta chain was documented in a study of PD-1 blockade in mismatch repair-deficient tumors. The overall study: All were previously treated, progressing patients with approximately 11 mismatch repair-deficient cancer types.

This table comes from immunoSEQ multiplex PCR, and its TCRdb copy is limited to in-frame clones, with some not included. The sample contains 45,000 to 60,000 clones, 78% of which appear only once. This clonotype was obtained from an adult with mismatch repair-deficient cancer. The sequencing used peripheral blood, collected 4 weeks after starting pembrolizumab.

The CDR3 DNA is TGTGCCAGCAGCCGGGACAGGGATGCAGATACGCAGTATTTT. Its translation is CASSRDRDADTQYF. This chain joins TRBV27 and TRBJ2-3, with 9 bases that match TRBD1. V gave up 6 bases and J gave up 4 bases; unmatched junction bases: 5. The CDR3 loop spans 14 amino acids. Germline lookup yields CDR1 MNHEY and CDR2 SMNVEV (reference sequence).